The present T cell receptor beta chain was sequenced within a study of cytomegalovirus exposure and HLA in healthy donors. Overall study context: Drawn from HLA-typed donors, about 85 million unique TCRs were held in an early data release. Among 350 to 500 genotyped donors, roughly 80% fell in the Caucasian-associated ancestry cluster. General study results and limits: One cluster of highly shared sequence variants probably arose as a sequencing artifact. CMV serostatus was the sole immune exposure information available.

The PCR ran on 60 Vbeta and 13 Jbeta primers. Profiling relied on immunoSEQ multiplex PCR, and the TCRdb table lists in-frame clones only, not all of them. The profile shows tens of thousands of clones, approximately 68% of them singletons. As regards this clone: Its antigen is undetermined.

The CDR3 consists of 15 residues. Germline V lookup: CDR1 SGHVS, CDR2 FQNEAQ. The junction had 2 bases not matched to a gene; V was cut back by 1 base and J by 3 bases. This sequence originates from a woman younger than 45 in good health and CMV-seronegative. The sequenced material came from PBMCs. The chain employs TRBV7-8 and TRBJ2-7; 11 bases are a match to TRBD2. CDR3 nucleotides: TGTGCCAGCAGCTTAGGACTAGCGGGGTTCTACGAGCAGTACTTC. It codes for CASSLGLAGFYEQYF.